This T cell receptor beta chain was recorded in a study of blood T cell repertoires in COVID-19. The germline V gene encodes CDR1 SGHTA and CDR2 FQGNSA. The ends lost 4 bases at V and 2 bases at J; junction bases unmatched: 1. The CDR3 spans 13 residues. Original methodology: Reference gene primer amplification gave estimated nucleated cell counts. TCRdb keeps only in-frame clones here, not all; method: immunoSEQ multiplex PCR. That table is the source of V, J and clone size, and D and trimming were worked out from the DNA. Among 160,000 or so clones, about 87% were seen once, and the ten largest hold 1.5% to 2%.

The chain uses TRBV7-2 and TRBJ2-5; 7 bases fit TRBD1. Sequenced input: peripheral blood. The receptor's source is a woman aged 50 to 60 with acute or convalescent COVID-19. DNA of the CDR3: TGTGCCAGCAGCTCGGGACAGCAAGAGACCCAGTACTTC. Its translation is CASSSGQQETQYF.